This T cell receptor beta chain emerged from a study of control samples from healthy donors and cancer patients. Here immunoSEQ multiplex PCR was the method, and the copy in TCRdb shows in-frame clones only, minus some. The table has roughly 120,000 clones, 93% seen once; the top ten hold about 2.6%. The sequenced sample consisted of blood. This sequence originates from a man younger than 40 in good health.

The CDR3 DNA sequence: TGTGCCAGCAGCCGATGGACTAGCGGGGAAAACACAGATACGCAGTATTTT. Protein product: CASSRWTSGENTDTQYF. V and J are TRBV4-2 and TRBJ2-3; TRBD2 aligns across 12 bases. Germline CDR1 is LGHNA and CDR2 is YNFKEQ. The CDR3 has 17 residues. Trimming took 4 bases from V and 2 from J; bases not matched to a gene: 7.